These 30 T cell receptor beta chains were all obtained from the same sample, sequenced in a study of beta chain features in type 1 diabetes. Investigators reverse transcribed all isolated RNA, so they sequenced expressed TCRB transcripts. Libraries were prepared by immunoSEQ multiplex PCR; TCRdb keeps only in-frame clonotypes and omits some of them. This sample yields 150,000 or so clones, of which about 9.2% are seen a single time; roughly 0.7% belongs to the top ten. What was sequenced was central memory CD4+ T cells from blood. The receptor set was obtained from a man between 18 and 29 years old in good health.

This clone was counted only a few times. This may come from a read error, since a much larger clone is one base off. The genes are TRBV28 and TRBJ2-3; TRBD2 matches at 7 bases. The germline gives CDR1 MDHEN, CDR2 SYDVKM. The CDR3 is 14 residues long. V lost 2 bases, J lost 2 bases, and 1 base stayed unmatched. For the CDR3, the DNA is TGTGCCAGCAGTTTAGCGGGGGTCACAGATACGCAGTATTTT. It is translated as CASSLAGVTDTQYF.

This chain connects TRBV6-5 to TRBJ2-1; 8 bases match TRBD1. CDR1 is MNHEY, CDR2 SVGAGI, per germline. The trim removed 6 bases at V and 7 bases at J, leaving 11 bases unmatched. The CDR3 totals 15 residues. CDR3 protein: CASRSGTGLGNEQFF. The CDR3, as DNA: TGTGCCAGCAGATCCGGGACAGGCCTCGGGAATGAGCAGTTCTTC.

With regard to this clone: Other nucleotide sequences in the sample specify the same CDR3. The chain has TRBV5-4 and TRBJ2-7; 8 bases are a match to TRBD1. The CDR3 has 13 residues. The ends lost 2 bases at V and 5 bases at J; junction bases unmatched: 3. Per germline, CDR1 SGHNT and CDR2 YYREEE (reference sequence). This CDR3 reads CASSFDRGDEQYF. The CDR3 DNA is TGTGCCAGCAGCTTCGACAGGGGAGACGAGCAGTACTTC.

The chain uses TRBV2 and TRBJ2-1; a possible D gene is TRBD2 (6 bases). The germline V and J ends were trimmed by 3 bases and 10 bases, with 10 bases remaining between them. The CDR3 is made up of 12 amino acids. Germline loops: CDR1 SNHLY, CDR2 FYNNEI. CDR3 nucleotide sequence: TGTGCCAGCAGTGAGGACTACACCGAGCAGTTCTTC. Translating gives CASSEDYTEQFF. The complete variable domain, with remaining parts taken from reference TRBV2 and TRBJ2-1, reads EPEVTQTPSHQVTQMGQEVILRCVPISNHLYFYWYRQILGQKVEFLVSFYNNEISEKSEIFDDQFSVERPDGSNFTLKIRSTKLEDSAMYFCASSEDYTEQFFGPGTRLTVL.

This clone was counted between two and nine times. The V call is TRBV19, the J call TRBJ2-7; D is perhaps TRBD1 (5 bases). The CDR3 loop spans 14 amino acids. Germline CDR1 reads LNHDA; CDR2 reads SQIVND (reference sequence). Trimming stripped 5 bases from V and 1 base from J, with 12 bases between. CDR3 residues: CASSVRGYSYEQYF. The CDR3 DNA reads as TGTGCCAGTAGTGTAAGGGGATATTCCTACGAGCAGTACTTC.

V and J are TRBV30 and TRBJ1-2; 7 bases agree with TRBD1. The V gene end was trimmed by 3 bases and the J gene end by 0 bases; junction bases not matched to a gene: 7. Per the germline V gene, CDR1 is GTSNPN and CDR2 is SVGIG (reference sequence). The CDR3 covers 15 residues. This CDR3 reads CAWRERGGANYGYTF. In DNA form, the CDR3 reads TGTGCCTGGAGGGAAAGAGGGGGCGCTAACTATGGCTACACCTTC.

This chain links TRBV14 with TRBJ2-1; 8 bases match TRBD1. With 3 bases clipped from V and 9 bases from J, the junction kept 10 bases outside the gene matches. Germline V gene lookup returns CDR1 SGHDN and CDR2 FVKESK. This CDR3 is built from 15 residues. CDR3 sequence: CASSQPGQDLGEQFF. The CDR3 DNA follows: TGTGCCAGCAGCCAGCCGGGACAGGATTTGGGTGAGCAGTTCTTC.

In its sample, this clone was seen a few times. Here the CDR3 DNA reads TGTGCCAGCAGCTTAGCGGGGTATGGCACCGGGGAGCTGTTTTTT. It codes for CASSLAGYGTGELFF. The chain has TRBV11-2 and TRBJ2-2; D may be TRBD2 (5 bases). The CDR3 extends over 15 amino acids. V shed 1 base and J shed 4 bases, with 10 bases lying between them. Germline loops: CDR1 SGHAT, CDR2 FQNNGV.

In its sample, this clone was seen a few times. V is TRBV5-8 and J is TRBJ1-2; D unclear. V was trimmed by 1 base and J by 1 base, leaving 11 bases between them. This CDR3 is 15 amino acids long. Looked up from germline, CDR1 is SGHTS and CDR2 is YDEGEE. CDR3 coding DNA: TGTGCCAGCAGCTTGTGGTCGGGGTATAACTATGGCTACACCTTC. This translates into CASSLWSGYNYGYTF.

The chain has TRBV28 and TRBJ2-2, with D possibly matching TRBD1 (6 bases). Germline V gene data show CDR1 as MDHEN and CDR2 as SYDVKM. This CDR3 spans 15 amino acids. Trimming shortened V by 6 bases and J by 4 bases, and 15 bases separated the two germline ends. The CDR3 loop reads CASSSRGVGTGELFF. The CDR3 nucleotides read TGTGCCAGCAGCTCCAGGGGTGTGGGCACCGGGGAGCTGTTTTTT.

This clone was counted only a few times. V is TRBV5-4 and J is TRBJ2-3, with D perhaps TRBD2 (6 bases). V dropped 1 base and J dropped 1 base, with 10 bases sitting between them. CDR3 length: 15 amino acids. The germline V gene has CDR1 SGHNT and CDR2 YYREEE (reference sequence). In DNA, the CDR3 is TGTGCCAGCAGCTTGAAGTGGGGGGGCACAGATACGCAGTATTTT. It translates to CASSLKWGGTDTQYF.

The chain joins TRBV7-2 to TRBJ2-7; 7 bases fit TRBD1. J was trimmed by 0 bases and V by 5 bases; bases with no gene match: 10. Germline CDR1 and CDR2: SGHTA and FQGNSA. This CDR3 spans 16 amino acids. The CDR3 region is CASSIGQATSSYEQYF. CDR3 nucleotide sequence: TGTGCCAGCAGCATAGGACAGGCCACGAGCTCCTACGAGCAGTACTTC. Full variable domain (remainder filled in from reference TRBV7-2 and TRBJ2-7): GAGVSQSPSNKVTEKGKDVELRCDPISGHTALYWYRQSLGQGLEFLIYFQGNSAPDKSGLPSDRFSAERTGGSVSTLTIQRTQQEDSAVYLCASSIGQATSSYEQYFGPGTRLTVT.

The chain employs TRBV27 and TRBJ2-2; 9 nucleotides match TRBD2. The CDR3 has 14 residues. From germline, CDR1 is MNHEY and CDR2 SMNVEV (reference sequence). V was clipped by 6 bases and J by 2 bases; unmatched bases: 1. CDR3: CASRRGGNTGELFF. The CDR3, as DNA: TGTGCCAGCAGGCGGGGGGGAAACACCGGGGAGCTGTTTTTT.

The rearrangement links TRBV30 to TRBJ2-6, with 10 bases that match TRBD1. Germline CDR1 is GTSNPN and CDR2 is SVGIG (reference sequence). The length of the CDR3 is 16 residues. V was clipped by 3 bases and J by 1 base; unmatched bases: 3. DNA of the CDR3: TGTGCCTGGAGGAGGGACAGGGGTTCTGGGGCCAACGTCCTGACTTTC. It yields the protein CAWRRDRGSGANVLTF. The variable domain in full, completed from reference TRBV30 and TRBJ2-6, reads SQTIHQWPATLVQPVGSPLSLECTVEGTSNPNLYWYRQAAGRGLQLLFYSVGIGQISSEVPQNLSASRPQDRQFILSSKKLLLSDSGFYLCAWRRDRGSGANVLTFGAGSRLTVL.

This clone was recorded a few times. The genes are TRBV7-2 and TRBJ1-5, with 10 positions matching TRBD1. V was clipped by 1 base and J by 7 bases; unmatched bases: 1. CDR1 SGHTA and CDR2 FQGNSA come from the germline V gene. The CDR3 has 14 residues. The DNA of the CDR3 is TGTGCCAGCAGCTTAGTGACAGGGGGCCAGCCCCAGCATTTT. Its translation: CASSLVTGGQPQHF.

This clone was counted only a few times. The chain uses TRBV28 and TRBJ2-1; a weak D match, TRBD2 (6 bases). CDR1 and CDR2 (germline): MDHEN, SYDVKM. Trimming stripped 2 bases from V and 7 bases from J, with 12 bases between. The CDR3 covers 14 residues. CDR3: CASSLDLAKNEQFF. The CDR3 DNA sequence: TGTGCCAGCAGTTTAGACCTAGCGAAGAATGAGCAGTTCTTC.

The chain employs TRBV4-2 and TRBJ1-4, with D uncertain. Germline V lookup: CDR1 LGHNA, CDR2 YNFKEQ. This CDR3 is built from 15 residues. V lost 4 bases to trimming and J lost 5 bases, with 14 bases between them. The chain's CDR3 is CASSPAPGFNEKLFF. The CDR3 DNA is TGTGCCAGCAGCCCGGCCCCGGGGTTCAATGAAAAACTGTTTTTT.

This clone was observed a few times. This rearrangement joins TRBV19 to TRBJ1-5; 9 bases match TRBD1. The ends lost 5 bases at V and 5 bases at J; junction bases unmatched: 4. The CDR3 extends over 14 amino acids. Germline V gene sequence: CDR1 LNHDA, CDR2 SQIVND (reference sequence). In DNA, the CDR3 is TGTGCCAGTAGTCGCCGGACAGGGGATCAGCCCCAGCATTTT. It specifies CASSRRTGDQPQHF.

The sample holds a few counts of this clone. The chain uses TRBV18 and TRBJ2-3, with 10 bases aligning to TRBD1. The CDR3 is 15 residues long. The V gene end was trimmed by 3 bases and the J gene end by 5 bases; junction bases not matched to a gene: 5. Per germline, CDR1 KGHSH and CDR2 LQKENI. The CDR3 loop reads CASSPPTGGLDTQYF. The CDR3 nucleotides are TGTGCCAGCTCACCCCCGACAGGGGGCTTAGATACGCAGTATTTT.

This clone has at least ten counts. Mismatch with germline at one junction end may stem from a read error. The chain combines TRBV29-1 with TRBJ2-5; D is possibly TRBD1 (5 bases). Per germline, CDR1 SQVTM and CDR2 ANQGSEA. This CDR3 region has 11 residues. The CDR3 spells CSVDRQSQQDF. CDR3 coding DNA: TGCAGCGTTGACAGACAGAGCCAGCAGGACTTC.

This clone was counted a few times. The chain couples TRBV5-1 to TRBJ2-7, with 9 positions matching TRBD1. Germline CDR1 SGHRS, CDR2 YFSETQ. This CDR3 is built from 14 residues. Germline trimming cut 3 bases from V and 5 bases from J; bases unmatched to any gene: 6. CDR3 in DNA: TGCGCCAGCAGCTCCCGGGACAGGGCCGACGAGCAGTACTTC. Amino acids: CASSSRDRADEQYF.

This clone was counted a few times. The V gene is TRBV4-3, the J gene TRBJ1-2; no clear D. Germline CDR1 LGHNA, CDR2 YSLEER. The length of the CDR3 is 12 residues. V was shortened by 1 base and J by 2 bases, with 2 bases between the two germline ends. CDR3 sequence: CASSQANYGYTF. The CDR3, as DNA: TGCGCCAGCAGCCAAGCAAACTATGGCTACACCTTC.

At least ten counts were recorded for this clone. This chain links TRBV7-9 with TRBJ2-7, with 8 nucleotides matching TRBD1. V shed 1 base and J 3 bases; nucleotides not matched to a gene: 14. CDR1 and CDR2 from the germline V gene are SEHNR and FQNEAQ (reference sequence). This CDR3 contains 18 residues. The CDR3 loop reads CASSLDSLTGTGLYEQYF. DNA of the CDR3: TGTGCCAGCAGCTTAGACTCCCTTACCGGGACAGGCCTCTACGAGCAGTACTTC.

This clone was found a few times. The chain combines TRBV6-7 with TRBJ2-1; 7 bases are shared with TRBD1. TRBV6-7 is assigned to the ORF class and has an uncertain function. V shed 2 bases, J shed 4 bases, and the junction held 8 bases outside the gene matches. The CDR3 is made up of 16 amino acids. CDR3 residues: CASSYPDRPVYNEQFF. The CDR3 DNA follows: TGTGCCAGCAGTTACCCGGACAGGCCCGTATACAATGAGCAGTTCTTC.

CDR3 region: CASSGGGRETQYF. The CDR3 coding sequence is TGTGCCAGCAGCGGCGGGGGTCGGGAGACCCAGTACTTC. This chain joins TRBV11-3 and TRBJ2-5, with TRBD2 matching over 7 bases. This CDR3 has 13 amino acids. The germline gives CDR1 SGHNT, CDR2 YENEEA. V was clipped by 5 bases and J by 5 bases; unmatched bases: 5.

This clone was seen a handful of times. The chain uses TRBV11-3 and TRBJ2-3; unclear D gene. This CDR3 is 13 amino acids long. V was pared by 1 base and J by 1 base, with 3 bases between. Germline V gives CDR1 SGHNT, CDR2 YENEEA. DNA of the CDR3: TGTGCCAGCAGCTTAGCAGGCACAGATACGCAGTATTTT. Encoded protein: CASSLAGTDTQYF.

The rearrangement links TRBV25-1 to TRBJ1-2; tentative D call: TRBD1 (6 bases). The V gene lost 6 bases and the J gene lost 6 bases, with 14 bases spanning the gap. The germline V gene encodes CDR1 MGHDK and CDR2 SYGVNS. CDR3 size: 13 residues. CDR3 sequence reads: CASREQGRDGYTF. The CDR3 nucleotides read TGTGCCAGCAGAGAACAGGGTAGGGATGGCTACACCTTC.

Turning to this clone: The sample holds other DNA sequences that translate to the same CDR3. The rearrangement links TRBV5-1 to TRBJ2-3, with 15 bases matching TRBD2. V was pared by 6 bases and J by 4 bases, with 3 bases of the junction left unmatched. CDR1 and CDR2 from the germline V gene are SGHRS and YFSETQ. This CDR3 has 15 amino acids. CDR3: CASNGLAGGSDTQYF. The DNA for the CDR3 is TGCGCCAGCAATGGACTAGCGGGGGGGTCAGATACGCAGTATTTT.

This clone occurred a few times. The chain couples TRBV2 to TRBJ1-2; 7 nucleotides agree with TRBD1. This CDR3 comprises 13 residues. Unmatched junction bases numbered 5, after V lost 3 bases and J lost 7 bases. Germline V lookup: CDR1 SNHLY, CDR2 FYNNEI. CDR3 residues: CASSEDRLGGYTF. The CDR3, as DNA: TGTGCCAGCAGTGAGGACAGGCTCGGTGGCTACACCTTC.

The chain combines TRBV19 with TRBJ1-2; 7 nucleotides agree with TRBD1. Germline values: CDR1 LNHDA, CDR2 SQIVND (reference sequence). This CDR3 region has 15 residues. Trimming cost V 5 bases and J 0 bases; bases outside gene matches: 6. DNA of the CDR3: TGTGCCAGTAGTCTTCGACAGGGAGCTAACTATGGCTACACCTTC. This sequence encodes CASSLRQGANYGYTF.